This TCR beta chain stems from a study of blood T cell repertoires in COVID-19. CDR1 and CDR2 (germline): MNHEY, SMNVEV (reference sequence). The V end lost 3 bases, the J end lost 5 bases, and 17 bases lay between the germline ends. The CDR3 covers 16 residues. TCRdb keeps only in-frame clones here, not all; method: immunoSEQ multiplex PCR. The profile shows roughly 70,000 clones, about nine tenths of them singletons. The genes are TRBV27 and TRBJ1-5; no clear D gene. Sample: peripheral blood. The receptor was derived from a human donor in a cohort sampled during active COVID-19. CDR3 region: CASSLSPPIPDQPQHF. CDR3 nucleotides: TGTGCCAGCAGTTTGAGCCCACCAATCCCGGATCAGCCCCAGCATTTT.